The 24 T cell receptor beta chains below all came from one sample that was sequenced in a study of blood T cell repertoires in COVID-19. Assay used: immunoSEQ multiplex PCR; TCRdb lists only in-frame clones, some missing. The table has roughly 100,000 clones, more than 80% seen once; the top ten hold 3% to 4.5%. The sequenced sample consisted of peripheral blood. Every receptor here comes from an older woman with acute or convalescent COVID-19.

In its sample, this clone was seen once. The chain combines TRBV10-3 with TRBJ1-1; D gene unclear. In germline, CDR1 is ENHRY, CDR2 SYGVKD. Trimming took 3 bases from V and 4 from J, leaving 15 bases between them. CDR3 size: 15 residues. The CDR3 DNA reads TGTGCCATCAGTGAAAGAGGCTCGGAGGGCACTGAAGCTTTCTTT. It is translated as CAISERGSEGTEAFF.

The gene calls are TRBV19 and TRBJ2-3; 11 nucleotides agree with TRBD2. The CDR3 totals 18 residues. Germline trimming cut 5 bases from V and 1 base from J; bases unmatched to any gene: 11. Germline V CDR1 and CDR2: LNHDA, SQIVND (reference sequence). DNA for the CDR3: TGTGCCAGTAGTCCTGGTAGCGGGAGGGTGTATGGCACAGATACGCAGTATTTT. It encodes CASSPGSGRVYGTDTQYF.

The V and J genes are TRBV29-1 and TRBJ1-1; no reliable D call. CDR1 SQVTM and CDR2 ANQGSEA come from the germline V gene. The ends were cut back, 3 bases at V and 7 bases at J, with 6 bases in the middle. This CDR3 is 10 amino acids long. CDR3 loop: CSVEEYEAFF. CDR3 in DNA: TGCAGCGTTGAGGAGTATGAAGCTTTCTTT.

The CDR3 nucleotides are TGTGCCAGCTCTCTCGGGGGGGTACGACAGCCCCAGCATTTT. Its translation is CASSLGGVRQPQHF. This rearrangement joins TRBV2 to TRBJ1-5, with D possibly TRBD1 on 5 matching bases. This CDR3 is 14 amino acids long. Trimming removed 8 bases at V and 7 bases at J, with 18 bases between. CDR1 and CDR2 from the germline V gene are SNHLY and FYNNEI.

The CDR3 DNA is TGTGCCAGCAGCATGACCGGGACTGTGGAGCAGTTCTTC. The encoded protein is CASSMTGTVEQFF. The chain is built from TRBV7-3 and TRBJ2-1; possibly TRBD2 for D (6 bases). Per germline, CDR1 SGHTA and CDR2 FQGTGA. The V and J ends lost 5 bases and 10 bases respectively, with 15 bases between them. The CDR3 runs 13 residues. The whole variable domain, remainder taken from reference TRBV7-3 and TRBJ2-1, is GAGVSQTPSNKVTEKGKYVELRCDPISGHTALYWYRQSLGQGPEFLIYFQGTGAADDSGLPNDRFFAVRPEGSVSTLKIQRTERGDSAVYLCASSMTGTVEQFFGPGTRLTVL.

V gene TRBV19 combines with J gene TRBJ1-2, with D possibly TRBD1 on 5 matching bases. Germline-derived CDR1 and CDR2 are LNHDA and SQIVND (reference sequence). Trimming pared 0 bases from V and 4 bases from J, leaving 6 bases between. CDR3 length: 13 amino acids. In nucleotides, the CDR3 is TGTGCCAGTAGTATAGACAGGGCCTATGGCTACACCTTC. Translation gives CASSIDRAYGYTF.

V gene TRBV2 combines with J gene TRBJ2-7; D is uncertain. V was clipped by 7 bases and J by 4 bases, with 8 bases between them. The germline V gene has CDR1 SNHLY and CDR2 FYNNEI. This CDR3 is 11 amino acids long. CDR3 DNA: TGTGCCAGCAAACAGACATACGAGCAGTACTTC. Encoded protein: CASKQTYEQYF.

As for this clone: The sample carries other DNA sequences with the same CDR3. J is TRBJ1-5 and V is TRBV12-3 or TRBV12-4; no clear D. The CDR3 consists of 13 residues. Trimming took 2 bases from V and 4 from J, leaving 6 bases between them. The CDR3 nucleotides read TGTGCCAGCAGTTTAACGGGAAATCAGCCCCAGCATTTT. It yields the protein CASSLTGNQPQHF.

The gene calls are TRBV2 and TRBJ1-4, with 10 bases identical to TRBD1. The CDR3 loop spans 14 amino acids. Germline trimming cut 5 bases from V and 7 bases from J; bases unmatched to any gene: 4. CDR1 and CDR2 from the germline V gene are SNHLY and FYNNEI. CDR3 in amino acids: CASSRQGAGEKLFF. The CDR3 DNA follows: TGTGCCAGCAGTCGACAGGGGGCGGGTGAAAAACTGTTTTTT.

The V gene is TRBV28, the J gene TRBJ2-2; D is ambiguous. Germline V lookup: CDR1 MDHEN, CDR2 SYDVKM. This CDR3 contains 13 residues. V shed 10 bases and J shed 1 base, with 10 bases lying between them. Written as DNA, the CDR3 is TGTGCCACCTCGACACTGAACACCGGGGAGCTGTTTTTT. This encodes CATSTLNTGELFF.

The rearrangement uses TRBV15 and TRBJ2-7; D not resolved. Germline V CDR1 and CDR2: LNHNV, YYDKDF (reference sequence). The CDR3 has 15 amino acids. V lost 3 bases, J lost 2 bases, and 14 bases lay in between. DNA of the CDR3: TGTGCCACCAGCAGGGCGTCAGGCCCACCCTACGAGCAGTACGTC. Its protein product is CATSRASGPPYEQYV.

Here the CDR3 reads CASTPTTGANYGYTF. Here the CDR3 DNA reads TGTGCCAGCACCCCGACCACAGGAGCTAACTATGGCTACACCTTC. The gene calls are TRBV28 and TRBJ1-2, with D tentatively TRBD1 (5 bases). The CDR3 loop spans 15 amino acids. Germline V lookup: CDR1 MDHEN, CDR2 SYDVKM. V was cut by 7 bases and J by 0 bases, with 15 bases left in between.

This chain links TRBV19 with TRBJ2-3; D possibly corresponds to TRBD2 (6 bases). V shed 5 bases and J shed 0 bases, with 12 bases lying between them. This CDR3 comprises 15 residues. CDR1 and CDR2 (germline): LNHDA, SQIVND (reference sequence). CDR3 region: CASSFGGGSTDTQYF. CDR3 nucleotide sequence: TGTGCCAGTAGTTTCGGGGGTGGTAGCACAGATACGCAGTATTTT.

V and J are TRBV6-5 and TRBJ2-2; D gene ambiguous. Germline-derived CDR1 and CDR2 are MNHEY and SVGAGI. V lost 11 bases and J 2 bases, leaving 6 bases between the germline ends. The CDR3 runs to 11 residues. CDR3 bases: TGTGCCTCACAAAACACCGGGGAGCTGTTTTTT. It encodes CASQNTGELFF.

This clone was found a few times. For the CDR3, the DNA is TGTGCCAGCAGTGGCGTGGCAGGGTTTAACACCTTC. Its translation: CASSGVAGFNTF. The chain links TRBV28 to TRBJ1-2; TRBD1 might be the D (5 bases). Germline lookup yields CDR1 MDHEN and CDR2 SYDVKM. Trimming pared 5 bases from V and 12 bases from J, leaving 16 bases between. The CDR3 extends over 12 amino acids.

CDR3 protein: CASSPFSGRPTRSSYEQYF. CDR3 nucleotide sequence: TGTGCCAGCAGTCCGTTTAGCGGGAGGCCCACGAGAAGCTCCTACGAGCAGTACTTC. V gene TRBV27 combines with J gene TRBJ2-7, with 10 bases fitting TRBD2. V was clipped by 5 bases and J by 0 bases; unmatched bases: 16. This CDR3 has 19 amino acids. CDR1 is MNHEY, CDR2 SMNVEV, per germline (reference sequence).

The chain uses TRBV12-3 or TRBV12-4 and TRBJ2-5, with a possible D match to TRBD1 (5 bases). The CDR3 totals 13 residues. Trimming removed 6 bases from V and 5 bases from J, with 13 bases in between. As DNA, the CDR3 is TGTGCCAGCAGAAAGAGCAGGGCCGAGACCCAGTACTTC. It specifies CASRKSRAETQYF.

The genes are TRBV25-1 and TRBJ2-2, with no clear D. CDR1 is MGHDK and CDR2 is SYGVNS in the germline V gene. This CDR3 is 15 amino acids long. Trimming stripped 5 bases from V and 5 bases from J, with 15 bases between. This CDR3 is CASSSVYPATGELFF. The CDR3 DNA follows: TGTGCCAGCAGTTCAGTGTACCCCGCAACCGGGGAGCTGTTTTTT.

The chain couples TRBV6-5 to TRBJ1-1; D is perhaps TRBD1 (6 bases). The CDR3 loop spans 14 amino acids. The germline gives CDR1 MNHEY, CDR2 SVGAGI. V lost 3 bases, J lost 1 base, and 9 bases lay in between. The CDR3 DNA is TGTGCCAGCAGTTATCAGGGGACGAACACTGAAGCTTTCTTT. It encodes CASSYQGTNTEAFF.

J is TRBJ1-2 and V is TRBV7-9; D uncertain. The CDR3 totals 13 residues. Germline values: CDR1 SEHNR, CDR2 FQNEAQ (reference sequence). Deletions cut 3 bases from V and 3 bases from J, with 8 bases between. CDR3 sequence: CASSFPGYYGYTF. In nucleotides, the CDR3 is TGTGCCAGCAGCTTCCCGGGGTACTATGGCTACACCTTC.

This clone has more than one count but fewer than ten. V usage is TRBV5-1 and J usage is TRBJ2-5; weak D call: TRBD2 (5 bases). Trimming removed 4 bases from V and 2 bases from J, with 9 bases in between. Germline lookup yields CDR1 SGHRS and CDR2 YFSETQ. The CDR3 is 13 residues long. The CDR3 is CASSRSGQETQYF. CDR3 in DNA: TGCGCCAGCAGCCGAAGCGGACAAGAGACCCAGTACTTC.

The CDR3 protein is CASSSGQGFYGYTF. The CDR3 DNA reads TGTGCCAGCAGCTCCGGACAGGGCTTCTATGGCTACACCTTC. The rearrangement joins TRBV5-4 to TRBJ1-2; 8 positions match TRBD1. The V and J ends lost 3 bases and 4 bases, in that order; junction bases with no gene match: 5. Germline CDR1 SGHNT, CDR2 YYREEE (reference sequence). This CDR3 is built from 14 residues.

V is TRBV4-1 and J is TRBJ2-1, with D possibly being TRBD2 (7 bases). Germline CDR1 MGHRA, CDR2 YSYEKL. The CDR3 has 16 amino acids. The V end lost 4 bases, the J end lost 9 bases, and 22 bases lay between the germline ends. The CDR3: CASSPSLAEGGREQFF. The DNA of the CDR3 is TGCGCCAGCAGCCCGTCCCTAGCGGAGGGGGGGCGTGAGCAGTTCTTC.

The chain joins TRBV4-1 to TRBJ1-1; unclear D gene. The CDR3 spans 13 residues. Trimming removed 3 bases from V and 2 bases from J, with 7 bases in between. CDR1 and CDR2 from the germline V gene are MGHRA and YSYEKL. CDR3 in amino acids: CASSHNRNTEAFF. In DNA, the CDR3 is TGCGCCAGCAGCCACAACAGAAACACTGAAGCTTTCTTT.